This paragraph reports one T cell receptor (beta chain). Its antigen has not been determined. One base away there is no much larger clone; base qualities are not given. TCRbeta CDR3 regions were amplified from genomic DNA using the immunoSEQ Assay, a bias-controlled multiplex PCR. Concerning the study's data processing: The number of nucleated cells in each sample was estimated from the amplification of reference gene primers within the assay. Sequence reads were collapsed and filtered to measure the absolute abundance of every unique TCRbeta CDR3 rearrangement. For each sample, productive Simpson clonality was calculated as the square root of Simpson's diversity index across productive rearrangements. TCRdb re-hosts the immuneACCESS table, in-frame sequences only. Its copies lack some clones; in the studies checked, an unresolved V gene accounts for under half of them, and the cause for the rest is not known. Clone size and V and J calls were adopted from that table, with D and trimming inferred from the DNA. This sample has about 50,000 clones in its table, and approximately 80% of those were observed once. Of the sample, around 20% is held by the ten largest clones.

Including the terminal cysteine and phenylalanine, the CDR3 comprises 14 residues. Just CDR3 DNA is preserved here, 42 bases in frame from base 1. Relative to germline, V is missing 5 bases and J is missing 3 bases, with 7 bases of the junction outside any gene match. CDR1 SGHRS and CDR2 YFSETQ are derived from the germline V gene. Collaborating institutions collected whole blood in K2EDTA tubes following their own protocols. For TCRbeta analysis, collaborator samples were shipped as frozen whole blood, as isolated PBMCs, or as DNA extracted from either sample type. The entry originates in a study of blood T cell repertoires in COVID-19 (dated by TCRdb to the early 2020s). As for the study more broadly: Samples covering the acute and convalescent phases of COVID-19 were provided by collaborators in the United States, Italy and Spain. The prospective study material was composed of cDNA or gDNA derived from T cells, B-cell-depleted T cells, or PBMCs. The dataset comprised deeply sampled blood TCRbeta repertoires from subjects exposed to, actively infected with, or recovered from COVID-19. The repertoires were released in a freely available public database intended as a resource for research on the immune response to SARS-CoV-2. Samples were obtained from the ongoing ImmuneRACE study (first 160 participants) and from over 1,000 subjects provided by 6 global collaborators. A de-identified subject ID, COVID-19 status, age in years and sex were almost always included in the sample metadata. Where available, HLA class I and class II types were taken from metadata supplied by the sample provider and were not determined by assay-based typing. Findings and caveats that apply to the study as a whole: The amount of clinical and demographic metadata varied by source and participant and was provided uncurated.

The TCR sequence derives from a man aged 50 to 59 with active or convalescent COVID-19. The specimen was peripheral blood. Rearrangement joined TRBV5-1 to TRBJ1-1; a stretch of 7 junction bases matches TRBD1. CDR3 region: CASSAAGGYTEAFF. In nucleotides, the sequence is TGCGCCAGCAGTGCGGCAGGGGGGTACACTGAAGCTTTCTTT.